The 5 T cell receptor beta chains presented below share a single source sample, sequenced in a study of blood T cell repertoires in COVID-19. Repertoires were generated with immunoSEQ multiplex PCR, while TCRdb's copy carries only in-frame clones and drops some. This table has about 150,000 clones, 75% to 85% appearing once. The sample comprised peripheral blood. The receptor set was obtained from a human donor with acute or convalescent COVID-19. The donor label of this sample is uncertain.

The chain carries TRBV27 and TRBJ1-5, with D possibly TRBD1 on 6 matching bases. The CDR3 runs 14 residues. Germline values: CDR1 MNHEY, CDR2 SMNVEV (reference sequence). V was clipped by 2 bases and J by 4 bases, with 9 bases between them. DNA of the CDR3: TGTGCCAGCAGTTTAGGGACAAAAAATCAGCCCCAGCATTTT. It translates to CASSLGTKNQPQHF.

J is TRBJ1-6 and V is TRBV10-1; D unresolved. The CDR3 runs to 13 residues. Deletions cut 3 bases from V and 7 bases from J, with 7 bases between. The germline gives CDR1 WNHNN, CDR2 SYGVQD (reference sequence). In nucleotides, the CDR3 is TGCGCCAGCAGTGACAGCGGAAATTCACCCCTCCACTTT. Its protein product is CASSDSGNSPLHF.

This chain connects TRBV9 to TRBJ2-2, with D possibly being TRBD1 (6 bases). Trimming cost V 3 bases and J 4 bases, with 10 bases left between them. The CDR3 has 14 residues. Germline V CDR1 and CDR2: SGDLS, YYNGEE. The CDR3: CASSASGATGELFF. DNA of the CDR3: TGTGCCAGCAGCGCCTCAGGGGCCACCGGGGAGCTGTTTTTT.

The J gene is TRBJ2-2, the V gene TRBV11-2; the D is unclear. CDR1 and CDR2 from the germline V gene are SGHAT and FQNNGV. CDR3 length: 15 amino acids. V was cut by 1 base and J by 0 bases, with 6 bases left in between. CDR3 bases: TGTGCCAGCAGCTTAGCGTTCGCGAACACCGGGGAGCTGTTTTTT. Translation: CASSLAFANTGELFF. The variable domain in full, with the rest retrieved from reference TRBV11-2 and TRBJ2-2, is EAGVAQSPRYKIIEKRQSVAFWCNPISGHATLYWYQQILGQGPKLLIQFQNNGVVDDSQLPKDRFSAERLKGVDSTLKIQPAKLEDSAVYLCASSLAFANTGELFFGEGSRLTVL.

The CDR3 loop reads CASSLVKGLPLFEKLFF. CDR3 coding DNA: TGTGCCAGCAGCTTAGTGAAGGGGCTACCCCTTTTTGAAAAACTGTTTTTT. The rearrangement links TRBV7-9 to TRBJ1-4, with D possibly being TRBD1 (5 bases). The V and J ends lost 1 base and 7 bases respectively, with 19 bases between them. This CDR3 is 17 amino acids long. Germline-derived CDR1 and CDR2 are SEHNR and FQNEAQ (reference sequence).